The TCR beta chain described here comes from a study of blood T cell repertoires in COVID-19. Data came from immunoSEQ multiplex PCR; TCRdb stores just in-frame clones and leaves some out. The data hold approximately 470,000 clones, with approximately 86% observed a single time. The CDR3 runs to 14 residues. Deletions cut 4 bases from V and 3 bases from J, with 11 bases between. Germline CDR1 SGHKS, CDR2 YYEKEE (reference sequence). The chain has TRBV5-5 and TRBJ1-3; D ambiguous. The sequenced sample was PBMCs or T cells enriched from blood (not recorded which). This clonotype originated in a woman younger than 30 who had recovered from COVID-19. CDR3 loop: CASSARERGNTIYF. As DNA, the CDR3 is TGTGCCAGCAGCGCACGGGAGCGTGGAAACACCATATATTTT.